These 2 T cell receptor beta chains came from one sample sequenced in a study of cytomegalovirus exposure and HLA in healthy donors. The PCR made use of 60 Vbeta and 13 Jbeta primers. Libraries were prepared by immunoSEQ multiplex PCR; TCRdb keeps only in-frame clonotypes and omits some of them. The table shows fewer than 140,000 clones, with around 80% occurring only once. Sequenced input: PBMCs. These receptors were collected from a man in his 60s in good health and CMV-seronegative.

This chain joins TRBV19 and TRBJ1-5; tentative D call: TRBD1 (5 bases). The CDR3 extends over 14 amino acids. V lost 1 base to trimming and J lost 3 bases, with 7 bases between them. Germline-derived CDR1 and CDR2 are LNHDA and SQIVND (reference sequence). The CDR3 nucleotides read TGTGCCAGTAGTATAGGACAGAACAATCAGCCCCAGCATTTT. This encodes CASSIGQNNQPQHF.

V gene TRBV5-4 combines with J gene TRBJ2-1; 11 bases map to TRBD1. V lost 0 bases to trimming and J lost 4 bases; unmatched junction nucleotides: 3. Germline-derived CDR1 and CDR2 are SGHNT and YYREEE (reference sequence). CDR3 length: 16 residues. The CDR3 DNA is TGTGCCAGCAGCTTGGGTGGGACAGGGGGGTACAATGAGCAGTTCTTC. Protein: CASSLGGTGGYNEQFF.